This T cell receptor (beta chain) is drawn from a study of cytomegalovirus exposure and HLA in healthy donors. Vbeta (60) and Jbeta (13) primers were used in the PCR. Method: immunoSEQ multiplex PCR; TCRdb's copy keeps in-frame clones and lacks some. The sample consists of 150,000 to 200,000 clones, less than 80% of them appearing once. CDR3 length equals 14 residues. V was pared by 5 bases and J by 0 bases, with 8 bases between. Germline V gene lookup returns CDR1 SEHNR and CDR2 FQNEAQ (reference sequence). The source material was PBMCs. The chain uses TRBV7-9 and TRBJ1-5; D gene unclear. The clonotype comes from a woman aged 40 to 50 in good health and CMV-seronegative. The CDR3 DNA reads TGTGCCAGCAGCCCGACTTCTAGCAATCAGCCCCAGCATTTT. Translated: CASSPTSSNQPQHF.